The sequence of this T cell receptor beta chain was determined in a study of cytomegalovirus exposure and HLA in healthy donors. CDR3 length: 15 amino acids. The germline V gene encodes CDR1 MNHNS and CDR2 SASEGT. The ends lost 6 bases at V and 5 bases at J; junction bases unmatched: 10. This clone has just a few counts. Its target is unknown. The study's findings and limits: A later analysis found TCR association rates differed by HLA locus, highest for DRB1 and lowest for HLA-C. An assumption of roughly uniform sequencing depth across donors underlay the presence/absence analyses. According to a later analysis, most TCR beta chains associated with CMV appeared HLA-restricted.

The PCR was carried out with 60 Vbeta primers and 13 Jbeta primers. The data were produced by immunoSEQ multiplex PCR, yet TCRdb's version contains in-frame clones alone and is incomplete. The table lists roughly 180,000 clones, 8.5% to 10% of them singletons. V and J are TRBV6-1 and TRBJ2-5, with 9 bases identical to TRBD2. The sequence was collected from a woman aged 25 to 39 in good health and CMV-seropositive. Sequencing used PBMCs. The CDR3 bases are TGTGCCAGCAGCAGCCTCGGGACTAGCTTGGAGACCCAGTACTTC. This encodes CASSSLGTSLETQYF.